This TCR beta chain derives from a study of CD8+CD57+ T cells in acquired aplastic anemia. The wider study: Sorted CD4+ and CD8+ cells gave a mean 3.2 ug DNA, range about 0.19 to 27.4 ug.

This CDR3 is built from 13 residues. The trim removed 3 bases at V and 14 bases at J, leaving 9 bases unmatched. The germline CDR1 and CDR2 sequences are SEHNR and FQNEAQ (reference sequence). Previously, flow cytometry had revealed CD8+CD57+ cell expansion in the patients chosen for sequencing. There were no patients without severe acquired aplastic anemia. TCR beta VDJ combinations and CDR3 sequences were profiled from genomic DNA. A single record per CDR3 protein comes from TCRdb applying MiXCR to the reads. This sample has fewer than 250,000 distinct CDR3 sequences, with approximately 45% found just once.

This receptor was obtained from a human donor with aplastic anemia. This rearrangement joins TRBV7-9 to TRBJ1-5; TRBD1 matches at 8 bases. Sequencing input: sorted CD4+, CD8+, or CD8+CD57+ T cells (not recorded which) from PBMCs. CDR3 protein: CASSFQGASDEHF. For the CDR3, the DNA is TGTGCCAGCAGCTTCCAGGGGGCGTCGGACGAGCATTTT.